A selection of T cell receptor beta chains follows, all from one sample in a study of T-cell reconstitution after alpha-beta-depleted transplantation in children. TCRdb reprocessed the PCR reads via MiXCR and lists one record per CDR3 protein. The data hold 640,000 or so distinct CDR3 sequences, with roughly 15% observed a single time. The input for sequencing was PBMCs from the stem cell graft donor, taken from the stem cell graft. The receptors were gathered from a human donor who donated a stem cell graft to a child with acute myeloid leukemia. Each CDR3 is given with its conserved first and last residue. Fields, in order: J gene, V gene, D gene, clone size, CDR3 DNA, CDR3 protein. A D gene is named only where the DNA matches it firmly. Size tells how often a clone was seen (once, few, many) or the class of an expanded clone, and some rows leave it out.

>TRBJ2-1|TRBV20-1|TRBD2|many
TGCAGTGCTAGAGAAGCGGGGGCTTACTCCTACAATGAGCAGTTCTTC
CSAREAGAYSYNEQFF
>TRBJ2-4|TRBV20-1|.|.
TGCAGTGCCCCGGAGGGGGGGAGTACCAAAAACATTCAGTACTTC
CSAPEGGSTKNIQYF
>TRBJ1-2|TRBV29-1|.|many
TGCAGCGTTAGCCCGGGACATAAAAACTATGGCTACACCTTC
CSVSPGHKNYGYTF
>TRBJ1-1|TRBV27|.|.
TGTGCCAGCAGTCCCGTGGTTGCTTGGAACACTGAAGCTTTCTTT
CASSPVVAWNTEAFF
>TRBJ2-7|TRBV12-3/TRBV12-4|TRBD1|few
TGTGCCAGCAGTGCAAGACAGGGGAGTATATACGAGCAGTACTTC
CASSARQGSIYEQYF
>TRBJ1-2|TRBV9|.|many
TGTGCCAGCGGAATGGGTCAGGCTAACTATGGCTACACCTTC
CASGMGQANYGYTF
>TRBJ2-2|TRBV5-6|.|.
TGTGCCAGCAGCTTGCTAGAGACAGGAGACACCGGGGAGCTGTTTTTT
CASSLLETGDTGELFF
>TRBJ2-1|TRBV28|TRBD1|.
TGTGCCAGCAGGACCGACAGGCACCGGGACAGGGGGGACGATGAGCAGTTCTTC
CASRTDRHRDRGDDEQFF
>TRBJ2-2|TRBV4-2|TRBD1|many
TGTGCCACCTTAGACAGGGACACCGGGGAGCTGTTTTTT
CATLDRDTGELFF
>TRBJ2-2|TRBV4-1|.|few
TGCGCCAGCAGCCGATACCTTCAAGGACAGTCGAACACCGGGGAGCTGTTTTTT
CASSRYLQGQSNTGELFF
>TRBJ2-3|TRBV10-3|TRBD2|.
TGTGCCATCAGTTTACCCGGGGGTCTAGCGGGGAACACAGATACGCAGTATTTT
CAISLPGGLAGNTDTQYF
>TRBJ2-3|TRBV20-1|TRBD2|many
TGCAGCCCGGGGGCCCAGCGGGGGGGCCTAGATACGCAGTATTTT
CSPGAQRGGLDTQYF
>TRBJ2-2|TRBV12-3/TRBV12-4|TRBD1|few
TGTGCCAGCACGCCAACCGGGACAGGGGGCTCCGGGGAGCTGTTTTTT
CASTPTGTGGSGELFF
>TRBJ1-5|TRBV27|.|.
TGTGCCAGCAGTTCCGAAATGGGACGGACCTTAAATCAGCCCCAGCATTTT
CASSSEMGRTLNQPQHF
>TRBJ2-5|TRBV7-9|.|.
TGTGCCAGCAGCTTAGTAGGGACAAACCAAGAGACCCAGTACTTC
CASSLVGTNQETQYF
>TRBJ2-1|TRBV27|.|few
TGTGCCAGTCAGGACCGTCAGGGCCATGAGCAGTTCTTC
CASQDRQGHEQFF